These T cell receptor beta chains were read from a single sample in a study of shared clonotypes between healthy human individuals. The protocol was immunoSEQ multiplex PCR, while the TCRdb copy is restricted to in-frame clones and leaves out a portion. The sample has 1.5 million to 2.5 million clones, approximately 95% seen once. Sequencing was done on a sample of naive CD8+ T cells sorted from blood. Source of these receptors: a man aged 18 to 30 in good health. Both conserved end residues are part of each CDR3. D genes are given only for firm matches. The listing skips clone size in some rows; elsewhere it reads once, few, many or a size class.

J gene,clone size,V gene,D gene,CDR3 protein,CDR3 DNA
TRBJ2-1,.,TRBV4-3,TRBD2,CASSQESIAGVNEQFF,TGCGCCAGCAGCCAAGAATCAATAGCGGGCGTCAATGAGCAGTTCTTC
TRBJ1-2,.,TRBV25-1,.,CASSESDPGAVGYGYTF,TGTGCCAGCAGTGAATCAGACCCGGGGGCAGTAGGCTATGGCTACACCTTC
TRBJ2-1,.,TRBV4-1,.,CASSQVWGGTYNEQFF,TGCGCCAGCAGCCAAGTTTGGGGGGGCACCTACAATGAGCAGTTCTTC
TRBJ2-3,.,TRBV7-9,TRBD2,CASSLLGGSTDTQYF,TGTGCCAGCAGCTTATTGGGGGGGAGCACAGATACGCAGTATTTT
TRBJ2-7,.,TRBV2,.,CASSEAPGALSSYEQYF,TGTGCCAGCAGTGAAGCGCCGGGAGCGCTTAGCTCCTACGAGCAGTACTTC
TRBJ2-1,.,TRBV5-6,.,CASCALGPGGTTYVNEQFF,TGTGCCAGCTGTGCCCTGGGGCCCGGGGGGACAACGTACGTCAATGAGCAGTTCTTC
TRBJ2-1,.,TRBV30,.,CAWSYGPSSHIGQFF,TGTGCCTGGAGTTACGGGCCCAGTTCTCATATTGGGCAGTTCTTC
TRBJ2-3,.,TRBV29-1,.,CSVDHHFGDTQYF,TGCAGCGTTGACCACCACTTCGGGGATACGCAGTATTTT
TRBJ1-4,.,TRBV30,TRBD1,CAWSAQGGEKLFF,TGTGCCTGGAGTGCTCAGGGGGGTGAAAAACTGTTTTTT
TRBJ2-5,.,TRBV13,TRBD1,CASSNTGAGGLQETQYF,TGTGCCAGCAGCAACACCGGGGCAGGGGGTTTACAAGAGACCCAGTACTTC
TRBJ1-5,.,TRBV19,.,CASSIGTVGNQPQHF,TGTGCCAGTAGTATAGGGACAGTTGGCAATCAGCCCCAGCATTTT
TRBJ2-3,.,TRBV6-4,.,CASSPGRPGSTDTQYF,TGTGCCAGCAGTCCTGGACGGCCCGGAAGCACAGATACGCAGTATTTT
TRBJ2-2,.,TRBV29-1,.,CSAEWGLTGELFF,TGCAGCGCTGAATGGGGGCTCACCGGGGAGCTGTTTTTT
TRBJ2-5,.,TRBV29-1,TRBD2,CSVPGTRGETQYF,TGCAGCGTACCCGGGACTAGGGGAGAGACCCAGTACTTC
TRBJ1-4,.,TRBV6-5,TRBD1,CASSRYRGGGEKLFF,TGTGCCAGCAGTCGATACAGGGGCGGGGGTGAAAAACTGTTTTTT
TRBJ1-1,.,TRBV6-1,.,CASSEVTEAFF,TGTGCCAGCAGTGAAGTCACCGAAGCTTTCTTT
TRBJ2-5,.,TRBV5-8,.,CASNPIGSSIETQYF,TGTGCCAGCAACCCAATAGGCAGTTCAATTGAGACCCAGTACTTC
TRBJ1-1,.,TRBV5-1,.,CASSLARGGPLNTEAFF,TGCGCCAGCAGCTTGGCAAGGGGTGGGCCCCTGAACACTGAAGCTTTCTTT
TRBJ2-7,.,TRBV29-1,.,CSVEQGSYEQYF,TGCAGCGTTGAGCAAGGCTCCTACGAGCAGTACTTC
TRBJ2-3,.,TRBV7-6,TRBD1,CASRQGAGIDTQYF,TGTGCCAGCAGACAGGGGGCAGGAATAGATACGCAGTATTTT
TRBJ2-2,.,TRBV4-1,.,CASSPGPGVSGELFF,TGCGCCAGCAGCCCGGGGCCAGGGGTGTCCGGGGAGCTGTTTTTT
TRBJ2-1,.,TRBV25-1,TRBD2,CASSDTGGSNEQFF,TGTGCCAGCAGTGACACGGGAGGGAGTAATGAGCAGTTCTTC
TRBJ1-1,once,TRBV27,.,CASSFGPSYTEAFF,TGTGCCAGCAGTTTCGGCCCTTCATACACTGAAGCTTTCTTT
TRBJ1-3,.,TRBV28,TRBD1,CASKGTGLGNTIYF,TGTGCCAGCAAGGGGACAGGGTTAGGAAACACCATATATTTT
TRBJ2-1,once,TRBV7-9,.,CASSLVRGNEQFF,TGTGCCAGCAGCCTGGTGCGGGGCAATGAGCAGTTCTTC
TRBJ1-2,.,TRBV4-1,TRBD1,CASSPRSPGQGYGYTF,TGCGCCAGCAGCCCCCGAAGCCCTGGACAGGGCTATGGCTACACCTTC
TRBJ2-7,.,TRBV6-5,.,CASSYEGNEQYF,TGTGCCAGCAGTTACGAAGGCAACGAGCAGTACTTC
TRBJ2-5,.,TRBV9,.,CASSVAGETQYF,TGTGCCAGCAGCGTAGCGGGGGAGACCCAGTACTTC
TRBJ2-1,.,TRBV7-2,.,CASSTQPGTEDNEQFF,TGTGCCAGCAGCACCCAACCCGGGACGGAAGACAATGAGCAGTTCTTC
TRBJ1-1,.,TRBV11-3,.,CASSSQGYTEAFF,TGTGCCAGCAGCTCACAGGGTTACACTGAAGCTTTCTTT
TRBJ2-1,.,TRBV6-5,TRBD2,CASSYGKRGPSEQFF,TGTGCCAGCAGTTATGGGAAGCGGGGTCCAAGTGAGCAGTTCTTC
TRBJ1-3,.,TRBV9,.,CASSAGETSGNTIYF,TGTGCCAGCAGCGCGGGGGAGACCTCTGGAAACACCATATATTTT
TRBJ2-1,.,TRBV27,.,CASSFATDYNEQFF,TGTGCCAGCAGTTTCGCGACAGACTACAATGAGCAGTTCTTC
TRBJ2-2,.,TRBV7-6,.,CASSSQTGELFF,TGTGCCAGCAGCAGCCAAACCGGGGAGCTGTTTTTT
TRBJ1-5,.,TRBV7-3,.,CASSLDGTNQPQHF,TGTGCCAGCAGCCTGGACGGGACCAATCAGCCCCAGCATTTT
TRBJ1-1,.,TRBV7-9,.,CASSLGGEGFF,TGTGCCAGCAGCTTAGGTGGAGAGGGGTTCTTT
TRBJ2-5,.,TRBV9,.,CASNEGGWAGETQYF,TGTGCCAGCAACGAGGGCGGATGGGCAGGAGAGACCCAGTACTTC
TRBJ2-6,.,TRBV27,.,CASSPVGFGANVLTF,TGTGCCAGCAGCCCCGTGGGGTTCGGGGCCAACGTCCTGACTTTC
TRBJ1-1,.,TRBV13,TRBD1,CASSPQGQTRDTEAFF,TGTGCCAGCAGCCCCCAGGGACAGACGAGGGACACTGAAGCTTTCTTT
TRBJ1-5,.,TRBV7-9,.,CASSSTAGDQPQHF,TGTGCCAGCAGCTCAACGGCAGGGGATCAGCCCCAGCATTTT
TRBJ1-4,.,TRBV6-5,.,CASRPTGSTNEKLFF,TGTGCCAGCAGGCCAACAGGGTCAACTAATGAAAAACTGTTTTTT
TRBJ2-3,.,TRBV2,TRBD2,CASSDPTSGTDTQYF,TGTGCCAGCAGTGACCCGACTAGCGGCACAGATACGCAGTATTTT